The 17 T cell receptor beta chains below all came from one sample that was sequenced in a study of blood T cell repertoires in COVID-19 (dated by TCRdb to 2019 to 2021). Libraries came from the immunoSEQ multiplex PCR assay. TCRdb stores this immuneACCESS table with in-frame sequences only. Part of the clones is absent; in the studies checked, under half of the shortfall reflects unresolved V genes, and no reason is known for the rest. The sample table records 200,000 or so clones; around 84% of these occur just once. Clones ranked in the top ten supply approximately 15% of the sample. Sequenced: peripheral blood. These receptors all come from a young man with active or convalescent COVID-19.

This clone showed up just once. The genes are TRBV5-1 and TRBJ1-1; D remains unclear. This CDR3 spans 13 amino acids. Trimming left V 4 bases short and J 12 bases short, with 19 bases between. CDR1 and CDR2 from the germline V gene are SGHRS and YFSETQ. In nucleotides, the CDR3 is TGCGCCAGCAGCGCGGCGGCGGGCGGGTTGTCTTTCTTT. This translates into CASSAAAGGLSFF.

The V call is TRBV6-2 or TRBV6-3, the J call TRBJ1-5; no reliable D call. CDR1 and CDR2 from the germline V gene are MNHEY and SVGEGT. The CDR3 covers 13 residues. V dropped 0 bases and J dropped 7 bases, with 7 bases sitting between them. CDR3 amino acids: CASSYSPKQPQHF. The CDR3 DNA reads TGTGCCAGCAGTTACTCCCCTAAGCAGCCCCAGCATTTT.

The CDR3 sequence: CAWGRDSVEQYF. CDR3 coding DNA: TGTGCCTGGGGCCGGGACTCCGTCGAGCAGTACTTC. The chain carries TRBV30 and TRBJ2-7, with a possible D match to TRBD2 (6 bases). Germline lookup yields CDR1 GTSNPN and CDR2 SVGIG (reference sequence). The germline V and J ends were trimmed by 5 bases and 6 bases, with 14 bases remaining between them. This CDR3 is built from 12 residues.

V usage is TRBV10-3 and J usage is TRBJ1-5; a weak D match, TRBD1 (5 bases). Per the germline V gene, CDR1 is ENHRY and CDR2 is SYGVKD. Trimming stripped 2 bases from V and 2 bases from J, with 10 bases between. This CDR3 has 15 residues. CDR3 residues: CAISEGREGNQPQHF. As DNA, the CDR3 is TGTGCCATCAGTGAGGGCAGGGAAGGCAATCAGCCCCAGCATTTT.

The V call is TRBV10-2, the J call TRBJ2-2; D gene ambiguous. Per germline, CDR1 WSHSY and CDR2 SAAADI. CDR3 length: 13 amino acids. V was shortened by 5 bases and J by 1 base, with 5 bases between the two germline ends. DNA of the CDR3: TGCGCCAGCAGTTCACAGAACACCGGGGAGCTGTTTTTT. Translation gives CASSSQNTGELFF.

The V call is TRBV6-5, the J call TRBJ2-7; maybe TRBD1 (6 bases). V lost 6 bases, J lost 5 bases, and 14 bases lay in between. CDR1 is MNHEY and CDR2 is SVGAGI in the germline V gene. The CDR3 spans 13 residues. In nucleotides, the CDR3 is TGTGCCAGCAGGTTCGGGACAATCGACGAGCAGTACTTC. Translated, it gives CASRFGTIDEQYF.

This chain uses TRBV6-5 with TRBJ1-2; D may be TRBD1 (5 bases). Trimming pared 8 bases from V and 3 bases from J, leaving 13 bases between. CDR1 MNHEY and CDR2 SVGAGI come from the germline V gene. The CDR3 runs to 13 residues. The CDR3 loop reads CASQTALDYGYTF. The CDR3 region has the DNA TGTGCCAGCCAGACAGCTCTAGACTATGGCTACACCTTC.

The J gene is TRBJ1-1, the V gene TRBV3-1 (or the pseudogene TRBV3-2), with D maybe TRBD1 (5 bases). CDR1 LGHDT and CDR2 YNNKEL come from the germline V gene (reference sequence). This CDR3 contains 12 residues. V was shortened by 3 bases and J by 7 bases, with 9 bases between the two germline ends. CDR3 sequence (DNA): TGTGCCAGCAGCCAGACGGGGGGTGAAGCTTTCTTT. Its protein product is CASSQTGGEAFF.

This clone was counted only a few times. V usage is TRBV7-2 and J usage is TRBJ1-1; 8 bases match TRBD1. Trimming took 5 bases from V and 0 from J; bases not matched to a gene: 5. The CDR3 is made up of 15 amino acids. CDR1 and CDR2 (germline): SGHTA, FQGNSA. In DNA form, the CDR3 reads TGTGCCAGCAGCCCGATGGGACAGGTGAACACTGAAGCTTTCTTT. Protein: CASSPMGQVNTEAFF.

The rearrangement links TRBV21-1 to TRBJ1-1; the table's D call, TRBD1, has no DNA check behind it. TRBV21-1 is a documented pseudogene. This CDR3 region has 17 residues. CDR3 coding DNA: TGTGCCAGCAGCAGCACTTCAGGGGGCGAAATGTACACTGAAGCTTTCTTT. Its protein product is CASSSTSGGEMYTEAFF.

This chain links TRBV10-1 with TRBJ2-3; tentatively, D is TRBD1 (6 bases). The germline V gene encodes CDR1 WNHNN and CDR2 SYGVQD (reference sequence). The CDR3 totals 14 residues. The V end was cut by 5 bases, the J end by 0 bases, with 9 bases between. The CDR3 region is CASSRQASTDTQYF. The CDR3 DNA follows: TGCGCCAGCAGTCGACAGGCTAGCACAGATACGCAGTATTTT.

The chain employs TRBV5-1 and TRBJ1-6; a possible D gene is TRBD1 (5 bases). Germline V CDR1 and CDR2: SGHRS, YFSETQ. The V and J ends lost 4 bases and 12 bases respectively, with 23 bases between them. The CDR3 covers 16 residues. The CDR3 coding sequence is TGCGCCAGCAGCCCTAACGGACAAGGGGCTCACCAACCCCTCCACTTT. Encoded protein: CASSPNGQGAHQPLHF.

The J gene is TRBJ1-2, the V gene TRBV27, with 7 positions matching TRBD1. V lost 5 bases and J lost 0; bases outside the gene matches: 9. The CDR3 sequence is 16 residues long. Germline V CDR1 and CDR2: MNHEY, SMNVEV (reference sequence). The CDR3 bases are TGTGCCAGCAGTCCCGGGACAGACCCCGCTAACTATGGCTACACCTTC. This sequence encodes CASSPGTDPANYGYTF.

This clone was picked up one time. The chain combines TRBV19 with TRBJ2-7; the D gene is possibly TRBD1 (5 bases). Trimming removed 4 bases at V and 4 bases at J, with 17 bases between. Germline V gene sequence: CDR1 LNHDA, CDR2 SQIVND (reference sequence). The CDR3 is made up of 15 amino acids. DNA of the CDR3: TGTGCCAGTAGTAAGAGATCCAGGGCCTTATACGAGCAGTACTTC. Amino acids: CASSKRSRALYEQYF.

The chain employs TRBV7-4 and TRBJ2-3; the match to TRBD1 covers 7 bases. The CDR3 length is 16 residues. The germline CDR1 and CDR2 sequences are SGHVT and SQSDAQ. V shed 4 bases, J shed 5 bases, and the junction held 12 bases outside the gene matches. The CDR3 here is CASSSRWHRGKDTQYF. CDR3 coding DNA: TGTGCCAGCAGCTCCAGGTGGCACAGGGGTAAAGATACGCAGTATTTT.

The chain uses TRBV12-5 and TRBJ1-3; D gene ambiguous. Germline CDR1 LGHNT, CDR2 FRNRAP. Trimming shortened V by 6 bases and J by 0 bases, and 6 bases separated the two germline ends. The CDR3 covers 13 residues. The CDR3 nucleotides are TGTGCTAGTGGGATGAGCTCTGGAAACACCATATATTTT. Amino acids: CASGMSSGNTIYF.

CDR3 amino acids: CASSLGTLGGNEQFF. DNA for the CDR3: TGTGCCAGCAGCCTAGGGACACTTGGAGGGAATGAGCAGTTCTTC. This chain joins TRBV11-3 and TRBJ2-1, with D possibly being TRBD1 or TRBD2 (6 bases each). Per germline, CDR1 SGHNT and CDR2 YENEEA. V was trimmed by 5 bases and J by 7 bases, leaving 18 bases between them. This CDR3 comprises 15 residues.